This T cell receptor beta chain was sequenced during a study of shared clonotypes between healthy human individuals. Findings and limits, study-wide: A handful of donors showed sharing of about 4.8% of naive CD4 clonotypes.

As concerns this clone: Its antigen is unidentified.

TCRdb keeps only in-frame clones here, not all; method: immunoSEQ multiplex PCR. The repertoire includes approximately 980,000 clones, about three quarters of them detected once, and roughly 1.5% sits in the top ten. Germline V gene lookup returns CDR1 SGHKS and CDR2 YYEKEE (reference sequence). Trimming shortened V by 4 bases and J by 7 bases, and 9 bases separated the two germline ends. This CDR3 contains 13 residues. The rearrangement uses TRBV5-5 and TRBJ1-6, with D possibly matching TRBD1 (5 bases). Sequenced input: memory CD4+ T cells sorted from blood. The subset is: CD45RA-negative fraction. The clonotype was recovered from a man younger than 30 in good health. CDR3 sequence reads: CASSTTGNSPLHF. The CDR3 DNA reads as TGTGCCAGCAGCACAACAGGAAATTCACCCCTCCACTTT.